A selection of T cell receptor beta chains follows, all from one sample in a study of CD4 T cells in relation to SARS-CoV-2 and coronaviruses. The protocol was immunoSEQ multiplex PCR, while the TCRdb copy is restricted to in-frame clones and leaves out a portion. The repertoire holds about 38,000 clones, under 85% seen once, with roughly 22% in the top ten. These receptors lack a known antigen. Sequenced: memory CD4+ T cells from PBMCs, cultured in vitro. The receptors here all came from an adult with COVID-19. CDR3s include the opening cysteine and the closing phenylalanine or tryptophan. Fields, in order: J gene, clone size, V gene, D gene, CDR3 DNA, CDR3 protein. The D gene is left open where the match is weak. Rows may omit the clone size; those that give it use once, few, many or a size class.

j_call: TRBJ2-5
clone_size: .
v_call: TRBV6-1
d_call: .
cdr3_nt: TGTGCCAGCAGTGAAGGCGGTTCAAGGGAGACCCAGTACTTC
cdr3_aa: CASSEGGSRETQYF

j_call: TRBJ2-1
clone_size: .
v_call: TRBV28
d_call: .
cdr3_nt: TGTGCCAGCCGCAACTACAATGAGCAGTTCTTC
cdr3_aa: CASRNYNEQFF

j_call: TRBJ1-2
clone_size: .
v_call: TRBV7-8
d_call: .
cdr3_nt: TGTGCCAGCAGCTTAAAACAGGGATCCAACTATGGCTACACCTTC
cdr3_aa: CASSLKQGSNYGYTF

j_call: TRBJ2-1
clone_size: .
v_call: TRBV5-6
d_call: TRBD2
cdr3_nt: TGTGCCAGCAGCTTGTATGCTAGCGGAATTTACAATGAGCAGTTCTTC
cdr3_aa: CASSLYASGIYNEQFF

j_call: TRBJ2-3
clone_size: .
v_call: TRBV2
d_call: TRBD2
cdr3_nt: TGTGCCAGCAGTGAAGCCGGGACTAGCAGTACAGATACGCAGTATTTT
cdr3_aa: CASSEAGTSSTDTQYF

j_call: TRBJ2-3
clone_size: few
v_call: TRBV4-2
d_call: TRBD1
cdr3_nt: TGTGCCAGCAGCCAGGAGGCTCGAGGCGGGACAGGGGCTCGAGATACGCAGTATTTT
cdr3_aa: CASSQEARGGTGARDTQYF

j_call: TRBJ2-1
clone_size: .
v_call: TRBV24-1
d_call: .
cdr3_nt: TGTGCCACCAGTGATCCCGCCCTGGGGGGCTACAATGAGCAGTTCTTC
cdr3_aa: CATSDPALGGYNEQFF

j_call: TRBJ2-5
clone_size: .
v_call: TRBV25-1
d_call: .
cdr3_nt: TGTGCCAGCAGTGAATTTGGAGATCAAGAGACCCAGTACTTC
cdr3_aa: CASSEFGDQETQYF

j_call: TRBJ2-1
clone_size: .
v_call: TRBV3-1/TRBV3-2
d_call: .
cdr3_nt: TGTGCCAGCAGCCAAGATTGGATGGGCAATGAGCAGTTCTTC
cdr3_aa: CASSQDWMGNEQFF

j_call: TRBJ2-1
clone_size: .
v_call: TRBV12-5
d_call: TRBD2
cdr3_nt: TGTGCTAGTGGTTTGGTTTCGGGTAGGATAGCGGGAGACGCTTACAATGAGCAGTTCTTC
cdr3_aa: CASGLVSGRIAGDAYNEQFF

j_call: TRBJ1-4
clone_size: .
v_call: TRBV7-9
d_call: TRBD1
cdr3_nt: TGTGCCAGCAGCCTGGGACAGGATAATGAAAAACTGTTTTTT
cdr3_aa: CASSLGQDNEKLFF

j_call: TRBJ2-7
clone_size: .
v_call: TRBV5-6
d_call: TRBD2
cdr3_nt: TGTGCCAGCAGCTTGGGAGCGGGAGTTGACGAGCAGTACTTC
cdr3_aa: CASSLGAGVDEQYF

j_call: TRBJ1-3
clone_size: .
v_call: TRBV3-1/TRBV3-2
d_call: .
cdr3_nt: TGTGCCAGCAGCCAAGTAACCCGCGGAAACACCATATATTTT
cdr3_aa: CASSQVTRGNTIYF

j_call: TRBJ2-6
clone_size: .
v_call: TRBV5-4
d_call: TRBD2
cdr3_nt: TGTGCCAGCAGCCCCGAAGGGCTAGCGGGGGTCTCTGGGGCCAACGTCCTGACTTTC
cdr3_aa: CASSPEGLAGVSGANVLTF

j_call: TRBJ2-3
clone_size: once
v_call: TRBV28
d_call: .
cdr3_nt: TGTGCCATTGGCCCGGGAAGCACAGATACGCAGTATTTT
cdr3_aa: CAIGPGSTDTQYF

j_call: TRBJ1-2
clone_size: .
v_call: TRBV2
d_call: .
cdr3_nt: TGTGCCAGCAAGGGGCCAGGGCTTAACTATGGCTACACCTTC
cdr3_aa: CASKGPGLNYGYTF

j_call: TRBJ1-5
clone_size: .
v_call: TRBV28
d_call: .
cdr3_nt: TGTGCCAGCAGTTTCCTTGGTGCTCAGGGCCGCAATCAGCCCCAGCATTTT
cdr3_aa: CASSFLGAQGRNQPQHF

j_call: TRBJ1-6
clone_size: .
v_call: TRBV10-2
d_call: .
cdr3_nt: TGCGCCAGCAGTCTTACGATAGGACACGACGTTGGTTCACCCCTCCACTTT
cdr3_aa: CASSLTIGHDVGSPLHF

j_call: TRBJ2-3
clone_size: .
v_call: TRBV29-1
d_call: TRBD2
cdr3_nt: TGCAGCCCCAAGGGACTAGCGACAGATACGCAGTATTTT
cdr3_aa: CSPKGLATDTQYF

j_call: TRBJ1-4
clone_size: .
v_call: TRBV7-9
d_call: .
cdr3_nt: TGTGCCAGCAGCACAGGGTCTCCCCGGGAAAAACTGTTTTTT
cdr3_aa: CASSTGSPREKLFF

j_call: TRBJ2-4
clone_size: .
v_call: TRBV10-3
d_call: TRBD1
cdr3_nt: TGTGCCATCAGTGAGCGGGACAGGGGCAACATTCAGTACTTC
cdr3_aa: CAISERDRGNIQYF

j_call: TRBJ2-3
clone_size: few
v_call: TRBV11-2
d_call: TRBD2
cdr3_nt: TGTGCCAGCAGCTTAGGGCTGCGGGAGGCTGCAGATACGCAGTATTTT
cdr3_aa: CASSLGLREAADTQYF

j_call: TRBJ2-2
clone_size: .
v_call: TRBV5-4
d_call: .
cdr3_nt: TGTGCCAGCAGCTTGGCTCGTGGGAACGCCGGGGAGCTGTTTTTT
cdr3_aa: CASSLARGNAGELFF

j_call: TRBJ2-1
clone_size: .
v_call: TRBV29-1
d_call: TRBD2
cdr3_nt: TGCAGCGTCCCAAACCCTAGCGGGAGGTCCTACAATGAGCAGTTCTTC
cdr3_aa: CSVPNPSGRSYNEQFF

j_call: TRBJ2-7
clone_size: .
v_call: TRBV5-1
d_call: .
cdr3_nt: TGCGCCAGCAGCGAGCCTTCCTCCACACAGTACTTC
cdr3_aa: CASSEPSSTQYF

j_call: TRBJ1-2
clone_size: .
v_call: TRBV6-5
d_call: TRBD1
cdr3_nt: TGTGCCAGCAGAGCGACAGGGGGTTACGGCTACACCTTC
cdr3_aa: CASRATGGYGYTF

j_call: TRBJ2-4
clone_size: .
v_call: TRBV28
d_call: .
cdr3_nt: TGTGCCAGCAGTCAGGAGTGGGGGGCCAAAAACATTCAGTACTTC
cdr3_aa: CASSQEWGAKNIQYF

j_call: TRBJ1-2
clone_size: .
v_call: TRBV28
d_call: .
cdr3_nt: TGTGCCAGCAGCAAACGAGGGGTGGGCCAGGAGCGTGGCTACACCTTC
cdr3_aa: CASSKRGVGQERGYTF

j_call: TRBJ2-7
clone_size: few
v_call: TRBV28
d_call: TRBD1
cdr3_nt: TGTGCCAGCAGTTCTCCTCTAAACAGGGGCGGCTACGAGCAGTACTTC
cdr3_aa: CASSSPLNRGGYEQYF

j_call: TRBJ2-7
clone_size: .
v_call: TRBV9
d_call: TRBD2
cdr3_nt: TGTGCCAGCAGACCCAGTTTAACACTAGCGGGGATATCCTACGAGCAGTACTTC
cdr3_aa: CASRPSLTLAGISYEQYF

j_call: TRBJ2-7
clone_size: .
v_call: TRBV28
d_call: TRBD1
cdr3_nt: TGTGCCAGCAGCTCATCCGGGACAGAAAATTCCTACGAGCAGTACTTC
cdr3_aa: CASSSSGTENSYEQYF

j_call: TRBJ1-5
clone_size: .
v_call: TRBV2
d_call: .
cdr3_nt: TGTGCCAGCCATCTCGTACAGGGTCCTCAGCCCCAGCATTTT
cdr3_aa: CASHLVQGPQPQHF

j_call: TRBJ2-5
clone_size: .
v_call: TRBV20-1
d_call: .
cdr3_nt: TGCAGTGCTGGGAAGGAGACCCAGTACTTC
cdr3_aa: CSAGKETQYF

j_call: TRBJ2-7
clone_size: .
v_call: TRBV2
d_call: TRBD2
cdr3_nt: TGTGCCAGCTTCGCCCCGGGACTAGCGGGAAAGGGTAGGGACTACGAGCAGTACTTC
cdr3_aa: CASFAPGLAGKGRDYEQYF

j_call: TRBJ2-5
clone_size: .
v_call: TRBV11-3
d_call: TRBD2
cdr3_nt: TGTGCCAGCAGCTCCTTAGCGGGAGGGCCGGAGGAGACCCAGTACTTC
cdr3_aa: CASSSLAGGPEETQYF

j_call: TRBJ2-2
clone_size: .
v_call: TRBV5-1
d_call: .
cdr3_nt: TGCGCCAGCAGCTTGGTCCGCGGGAAGACGAACACCGGGGAGCTGTTTTTT
cdr3_aa: CASSLVRGKTNTGELFF

j_call: TRBJ2-3
clone_size: .
v_call: TRBV27
d_call: .
cdr3_nt: TGTGCCAGCAGCATGGGGGTGGCACCTGGGAGAGATACGCAGTATTTT
cdr3_aa: CASSMGVAPGRDTQYF

j_call: TRBJ2-3
clone_size: .
v_call: TRBV4-1
d_call: .
cdr3_nt: TGCGCCAGCAGTTTCCTGTGGGGACTTGGCACAGATACGCAGTATTTT
cdr3_aa: CASSFLWGLGTDTQYF

j_call: TRBJ2-3
clone_size: .
v_call: TRBV30
d_call: TRBD2
cdr3_nt: TGTGCCTGGATGGGCGGGAGGGCAGATACGCAGTATTTT
cdr3_aa: CAWMGGRADTQYF

j_call: TRBJ1-6
clone_size: few
v_call: TRBV2
d_call: .
cdr3_nt: TGTGCCAGCAGTGGATCGTCACCCCTCCACTTT
cdr3_aa: CASSGSSPLHF

j_call: TRBJ2-1
clone_size: once
v_call: TRBV7-8
d_call: .
cdr3_nt: TGTGCCAGCAGCTTAGCTCGTCTAGTGTCCTACAATGAGCAGTTCTTC
cdr3_aa: CASSLARLVSYNEQFF

j_call: TRBJ1-2
clone_size: .
v_call: TRBV6-2/TRBV6-3
d_call: TRBD1
cdr3_nt: TGTGCCAGCAGTTACGGGACAGGGAGTGGCTACACCTTC
cdr3_aa: CASSYGTGSGYTF

j_call: TRBJ1-6
clone_size: few
v_call: TRBV5-1
d_call: .
cdr3_nt: TGCGCCAGCAGCTTGGTTCCTCAGGGTTCCTCACCCCTCCACTTT
cdr3_aa: CASSLVPQGSSPLHF

j_call: TRBJ2-1
clone_size: .
v_call: TRBV5-1
d_call: .
cdr3_nt: TGCGCCAGCAGCTTAGGTGCAAGCTCCTACAATGAGCAGTTCTTC
cdr3_aa: CASSLGASSYNEQFF

j_call: TRBJ2-1
clone_size: once
v_call: TRBV11-2
d_call: TRBD2
cdr3_nt: TGTGCCAGCAGCTCAGGACTAGCGGGCAATGAGCAGTTCTTC
cdr3_aa: CASSSGLAGNEQFF

j_call: TRBJ2-1
clone_size: .
v_call: TRBV2
d_call: TRBD1
cdr3_nt: TGTGCCAGCAGTGCGGACAGGGGGGGAAATGAGCAGTTCTTC
cdr3_aa: CASSADRGGNEQFF

j_call: TRBJ2-1
clone_size: once
v_call: TRBV6-5
d_call: TRBD2
cdr3_nt: TGTGCCAGCAGCCCCGGGACTAGCGATTACAATGAGCAGTTCTTC
cdr3_aa: CASSPGTSDYNEQFF

j_call: TRBJ2-3
clone_size: .
v_call: TRBV4-1
d_call: TRBD2
cdr3_nt: TGCGCCAGCAGCCAACGGGACCTACTAGCGGGAGGGAAAAATACGCAGTATTTT
cdr3_aa: CASSQRDLLAGGKNTQYF

j_call: TRBJ1-2
clone_size: few
v_call: TRBV6-2/TRBV6-3
d_call: .
cdr3_nt: TGTGCCAGCAGCTCGATGGGTGGCTACACCTTC
cdr3_aa: CASSSMGGYTF

j_call: TRBJ2-3
clone_size: few
v_call: TRBV4-1
d_call: .
cdr3_nt: TGCGCCAGCAGCCAGGACCTCGACTTAATAGATACGCAGTATTTT
cdr3_aa: CASSQDLDLIDTQYF

j_call: TRBJ1-2
clone_size: .
v_call: TRBV15
d_call: TRBD1
cdr3_nt: TGTGCCACCAGCACCGGGACAGGGGGCATTGGCTACACCTTC
cdr3_aa: CATSTGTGGIGYTF

j_call: TRBJ1-1
clone_size: .
v_call: TRBV7-9
d_call: TRBD1
cdr3_nt: TGTGCCAGCAGCTTTGGGACAGGCGGGGAAGCTTTCTTT
cdr3_aa: CASSFGTGGEAFF